The 28 T cell receptor beta chains given below trace back to one sample, sequenced in a study of cytomegalovirus exposure and HLA in healthy donors. The PCR ran on 60 Vbeta and 13 Jbeta primers. TCRdb keeps only in-frame clones here, not all; method: immunoSEQ multiplex PCR. The sample carries a few hundred thousand clones, roughly four fifths recorded once. Sequencing used PBMCs. All receptors derive from a middle-aged woman in good health and CMV-seropositive.

In nucleotides, the CDR3 is TGCGCCAGCAGCTTGGGCGGGGTAAGCACAGATACGCAGTATTTT. This sequence encodes CASSLGGVSTDTQYF. The chain recombines TRBV5-1 with TRBJ2-3; possibly TRBD2 for D (6 bases). Looked up from germline, CDR1 is SGHRS and CDR2 is YFSETQ. Trimming stripped 0 bases from V and 0 bases from J, with 8 bases between. The CDR3 spans 15 residues.

This sequence joins TRBV7-2 and TRBJ2-7, with a possible D match to TRBD1 (5 bases). CDR3 length equals 14 residues. Trimming took 3 bases from V and 2 from J, leaving 11 bases between them. CDR1 and CDR2 from the germline V gene are SGHTA and FQGNSA. The CDR3 coding sequence is TGTGCCAGCAGCTTCTTTAGGGGTCCCTACGAGCAGTACTTC. Translated: CASSFFRGPYEQYF.

The chain carries TRBV28 and TRBJ2-3; TRBD2 matches at 10 bases. The trim removed 1 base at V and 4 bases at J, leaving 5 bases unmatched. The CDR3 has 16 residues. The V gene's germline CDR1 is MDHEN and CDR2 SYDVKM. The DNA for the CDR3 is TGTGCCAGCAGTTTATCGAGCGGGAGGGCCCCAGATACGCAGTATTTT. Its translation: CASSLSSGRAPDTQYF.

V usage is TRBV6-5 and J usage is TRBJ1-5, with D perhaps matching TRBD1 (6 bases). Germline V gives CDR1 MNHEY, CDR2 SVGAGI. Trimming left V 3 bases short and J 3 bases short, with 9 bases between. This CDR3 has 14 residues. CDR3: CASSYGQFNQPQHF. CDR3 coding DNA: TGTGCCAGCAGTTATGGACAGTTCAATCAGCCCCAGCATTTT.

The chain couples TRBV6-6 to TRBJ2-5, with 10 positions matching TRBD2. The ends lost 10 bases at V and 5 bases at J; junction bases unmatched: 7. Germline CDR1 MNHNY, CDR2 SVGAGI (reference sequence). The CDR3 sequence is 13 residues long. CDR3 nucleotide sequence: TGTGCCACCACAGGGACTAGCGAGGAGACCCAGTACTTC. It translates to CATTGTSEETQYF.

The chain employs TRBV19 and TRBJ2-7, with a weak D call TRBD1 (5 bases). Germline V gene sequence: CDR1 LNHDA, CDR2 SQIVND (reference sequence). The CDR3 has 13 amino acids. V was cut by 9 bases and J by 2 bases, with 14 bases left in between. The CDR3 protein is CASRRTPTYEQYF. The CDR3, as DNA: TGTGCCAGCCGCCGGACACCTACCTACGAGCAGTACTTC.

This clone turned up a few times. The chain is built from TRBV7-2 and TRBJ1-1; 9 bases are shared with TRBD1. This CDR3 region has 16 residues. Trimming cost V 5 bases and J 5 bases; bases outside gene matches: 12. Germline CDR1 is SGHTA and CDR2 is FQGNSA. CDR3 in amino acids: CASSPRTGGVGTEAFF. DNA of the CDR3: TGTGCCAGCAGCCCCCGTACAGGGGGCGTGGGAACTGAAGCTTTCTTT.

V gene TRBV7-8 combines with J gene TRBJ2-1, with 12 nucleotides matching TRBD2. This CDR3 has 17 amino acids. CDR1 is SGHVS, CDR2 FQNEAQ, per germline. The junction had 5 bases not matched to a gene; V was cut back by 1 base and J by 4 bases. CDR3 sequence reads: CASSLVTSGSTYNEQFF. CDR3 sequence (DNA): TGTGCCAGCAGCTTAGTGACTAGCGGGAGTACTTACAATGAGCAGTTCTTC. Variable domain in full (rest from reference TRBV7-8 and TRBJ2-1): GAGVSQSPRYKVAKRGQDVALRCDPISGHVSLFWYQQALGQGPEFLTYFQNEAQLDKSGLPSDRFFAERPEGSVSTLKIQRTQQEDSAVYLCASSLVTSGSTYNEQFFGPGTRLTVL.

In regard to this clone: At the DNA level, this CDR3 is encoded by other sequences in the same sample as well. The DNA for the CDR3 is TGCAGTGCTAGCGAGAAGGAGACCCAGTACTTC. It translates to CSASEKETQYF. The rearrangement uses TRBV20-1 and TRBJ2-5; no clear D. CDR3 size: 11 residues. Germline V gives CDR1 DFQATT, CDR2 SNEGSKA (reference sequence). The ends were cut back, 3 bases at V and 5 bases at J, with 7 bases in the middle.

The V and J genes are TRBV6-6 and TRBJ2-7, with 12 bases fitting TRBD1. Unmatched junction bases numbered 3, after V lost 2 bases and J lost 4 bases. In germline, CDR1 is MNHNY, CDR2 SVGAGI (reference sequence). The CDR3 covers 15 residues. CDR3 protein: CASSYGTGGNYEQYF. For the CDR3, the DNA is TGTGCCAGCAGTTACGGGACAGGGGGCAATTACGAGCAGTACTTC.

This chain joins TRBV5-1 and TRBJ2-1, with 8 nucleotides matching TRBD2. Germline V CDR1 and CDR2: SGHRS, YFSETQ. The CDR3 covers 15 residues. The V segment lost 0 bases and the J segment 7 bases; nucleotides outside the gene matches: 6. The CDR3 DNA is TGCGCCAGCAGCTTGGATGGACTAGCTCAGAATGAGCAGTTCTTC. Protein product: CASSLDGLAQNEQFF.

This chain joins TRBV7-2 and TRBJ2-1, with 7 positions matching TRBD2. The CDR3 runs to 15 residues. V dropped 5 bases and J dropped 1; count of bases not matched to a gene: 5. CDR1 is SGHTA, CDR2 FQGNSA, per germline. Here the CDR3 reads CASSLGEGSYNEQFF. The CDR3 nucleotides are TGTGCCAGCAGCCTCGGGGAGGGGTCCTACAATGAGCAGTTCTTC.

The rearrangement uses TRBV7-9 and TRBJ2-7; possible D gene TRBD2, 5 bases. The CDR3 totals 15 residues. Trimming removed 1 base at V and 2 bases at J, with 12 bases between. Germline CDR1 is SEHNR and CDR2 is FQNEAQ (reference sequence). DNA of the CDR3: TGTGCCAGCAGCTTAGTGGGTGAGGGCCCCTACGAGCAGTACTTC. Amino acid sequence: CASSLVGEGPYEQYF.

V gene TRBV6-6 combines with J gene TRBJ1-4, with TRBD1 matching over 8 bases. There are 15 residues in the CDR3. The germline CDR1 and CDR2 sequences are MNHNY and SVGAGI (reference sequence). The V and J ends lost 4 bases and 10 bases, in that order; junction bases with no gene match: 11. CDR3 amino acids: CASSFSDRVGGKLFF. The CDR3 nucleotides are TGTGCCAGCAGTTTTTCGGACAGGGTGGGAGGAAAACTGTTTTTT.

This chain joins TRBV4-3 and TRBJ2-2; no firm D call. The V and J ends lost 1 base and 1 base respectively, with 10 bases between them. The CDR3 sequence is 16 residues long. Germline V gives CDR1 LGHNA, CDR2 YSLEER. The CDR3 nucleotides read TGCGCCAGCAGCCAAGCTCGGTCTTTGAACACCGGGGAGCTGTTTTTT. This encodes CASSQARSLNTGELFF.

The chain joins TRBV11-3 to TRBJ2-2; D gene ambiguous. The CDR3 is made up of 13 amino acids. Trimming left V 6 bases short and J 1 base short, with 6 bases between. The germline gives CDR1 SGHNT, CDR2 YENEEA. Here the CDR3 DNA reads TGTGCCAGCAGTCGCGGGAACACCGGGGAGCTGTTTTTT. Translation: CASSRGNTGELFF.

The chain is built from TRBV28 and TRBJ1-2, with a weak D call TRBD1 (5 bases). This CDR3 contains 16 residues. CDR1 MDHEN and CDR2 SYDVKM come from the germline V gene. The V and J ends lost 6 bases and 2 bases respectively, with 19 bases between them. The CDR3 is CASRGRQQDYNYGYTF. The CDR3 DNA reads TGTGCCAGCAGGGGTCGACAGCAAGATTACAACTATGGCTACACCTTC.

V and J are TRBV7-8 and TRBJ2-7; 7 bases match TRBD1. The CDR3 spans 15 residues. The ends lost 5 bases at V and 5 bases at J; junction bases unmatched: 12. CDR1 and CDR2 (germline): SGHVS, FQNEAQ. This CDR3 reads CASSPAKGTEHEQYF. The CDR3, as DNA: TGTGCCAGCAGCCCAGCTAAGGGGACAGAACACGAGCAGTACTTC. The full variable domain, rest sourced from reference TRBV7-8 and TRBJ2-7, is GAGVSQSPRYKVAKRGQDVALRCDPISGHVSLFWYQQALGQGPEFLTYFQNEAQLDKSGLPSDRFFAERPEGSVSTLKIQRTQQEDSAVYLCASSPAKGTEHEQYFGPGTRLTVT.

The chain carries TRBV6-1 and TRBJ2-5; 7 bases are a match to TRBD1. Trimming removed 4 bases from V and 5 bases from J; junction bases left unmatched: 10. This CDR3 contains 15 residues. Per germline, CDR1 MNHNS and CDR2 SASEGT. The CDR3 region has the DNA TGTGCCAGCAGTGGAGGGACAGTTTCGGGGGAGACCCAGTACTTC. Protein product: CASSGGTVSGETQYF.

The genes are TRBV6-1 and TRBJ2-7, with TRBD1 matching over 9 bases. The junction had 7 bases not matched to a gene; V was cut back by 5 bases and J by 2 bases. The CDR3 loop spans 15 amino acids. Germline lookup yields CDR1 MNHNS and CDR2 SASEGT. For the CDR3, the DNA is TGTGCCAGCAGTCCCCCCGGGACAGGGACCTACGAGCAGTACTTC. Encoded protein: CASSPPGTGTYEQYF.

This chain joins TRBV28 and TRBJ2-7; D uncertain. There are 12 residues in the CDR3. Deletions cut 7 bases from V and 0 bases from J, with 7 bases between. Germline V gives CDR1 MDHEN, CDR2 SYDVKM. The CDR3 DNA is TGTGCCAGCACCGCTAACTCCTACGAGCAGTACTTC. Translating it yields CASTANSYEQYF. The variable domain in full, with the rest retrieved from reference TRBV28 and TRBJ2-7, is DVKVTQSSRYLVKRTGEKVFLECVQDMDHENMFWYRQDPGLGLRLIYFSYDVKMKEKGDIPEGYSVSREKKERFSLILESASTNQTSMYLCASTANSYEQYFGPGTRLTVT.

The CDR3 protein is CASSQTSGTLTDTQYF. The DNA for the CDR3 is TGTGCCAGCAGCCAGACTAGCGGAACCCTCACAGATACGCAGTATTTT. The chain links TRBV11-3 to TRBJ2-3; TRBD2 matches 9 bases. Germline V lookup: CDR1 SGHNT, CDR2 YENEEA. V trimming: 5 bases; J trimming: 2 bases; junction bases outside the gene matches: 8. The CDR3 extends over 16 amino acids. The complete variable domain, with remaining parts taken from reference TRBV11-3 and TRBJ2-3, reads EAGVVQSPRYKIIEKKQPVAFWCNPISGHNTLYWYLQNLGQGPELLIRYENEEAVDDSQLPKDRFSAERLKGVDSTLKIQPAELGDSAVYLCASSQTSGTLTDTQYFGPGTRLTVL.

The J gene is TRBJ2-7, the V gene TRBV7-9, with a tentative D call TRBD2 (5 bases). In germline, CDR1 is SEHNR, CDR2 FQNEAQ (reference sequence). The CDR3 extends over 14 amino acids. The V end lost 0 bases, the J end lost 2 bases, and 8 bases lay between the germline ends. For the CDR3, the DNA is TGTGCCAGCAGCTTAGCGGGGAGAACCTACGAGCAGTACTTC. Translation gives CASSLAGRTYEQYF.

This chain links TRBV4-2 with TRBJ2-1; 12 nucleotides agree with TRBD2. Trimming at V came to 4 bases and at J to 6 bases, leaving 4 bases not matched to a gene. CDR3 size: 15 residues. Germline V lookup: CDR1 LGHNA, CDR2 YNFKEQ. The CDR3 region has the DNA TGTGCCAGCAGCCTCCGGACTAGCGGGACCAATGAGCAGTTCTTC. It is translated as CASSLRTSGTNEQFF.

The chain links TRBV27 to TRBJ1-2; TRBD1 matches 9 bases. The CDR3 length is 16 residues. V trimming: 5 bases; J trimming: 3 bases; junction bases outside the gene matches: 10. Germline V gene data show CDR1 as MNHEY and CDR2 as SMNVEV (reference sequence). This CDR3 is CASSPLGTGTYYGYTF. The CDR3 region has the DNA TGTGCCAGCAGTCCCCTAGGGACAGGGACATACTATGGCTACACCTTC.

The chain links TRBV5-4 to TRBJ2-1; TRBD2 agrees at 13 bases. The CDR3 length is 18 residues. CDR1 and CDR2 from the germline V gene are SGHNT and YYREEE (reference sequence). V was clipped by 6 bases and J by 2 bases; unmatched bases: 11. The CDR3 bases are TGTGCCAGCACCCAAACTAGCGGGAGGGCCTCGGCCTACAATGAGCAGTTCTTC. Its protein product is CASTQTSGRASAYNEQFF.

The chain uses TRBV7-9 and TRBJ2-7; D is undetermined. From germline, CDR1 is SEHNR and CDR2 FQNEAQ (reference sequence). This CDR3 contains 12 residues. V was trimmed by 1 base and J by 4 bases, leaving 5 bases between them. The CDR3 spells CASSLDIYEQYF. CDR3 bases: TGTGCCAGCAGCTTAGATATTTACGAGCAGTACTTC.

The rearrangement joins TRBV4-3 to TRBJ2-5; TRBD2 is a possible D gene (6 bases). With the DNA end fitting TRBJ2-7 better, the J assignment may be wrong. CDR1 is LGHNA, CDR2 YSLEER, per germline. CDR3 length: 14 residues. The CDR3 DNA follows: TGCGCCAGCAGCCTGGGGGTAGCGGACTACGAGCAGTACTTC. Translating it yields CASSLGVADYEQYF.